These T cell receptor beta chains were read from a single sample in a study of HIV-infected children after antiretroviral therapy interruption. One entry per CDR3 protein results from TCRdb running MiXCR on the 3' RACE reads. The sample carries 90,000 or so distinct CDR3 sequences, 5.5% to 8.5% recorded once. The sequencing used CD45RA+ CD4+ T cells from PBMCs, pooled from several time points, collected from a donor given antiretroviral therapy, either interrupted or continuous. The receptors derive from a pool of human donors with HIV. The CDR3 runs from the conserved cysteine through the conserved F or W. A D gene is named only where the DNA matches it firmly.

d_gene	v_gene	j_gene	CDR3aa
TRBD2	TRBV7-2	TRBJ2-5	CASSARLAGDQETQYF
-	TRBV12-3/TRBV12-4	TRBJ1-1	CASSFLSAGNTEAFF
TRBD1	TRBV29-1	TRBJ2-2	CSVGVQGARTGELFF
TRBD1	TRBV19	TRBJ2-5	CASSILQGAGETQYF
-	TRBV24-1	TRBJ2-2	CATSVLGTGELFF
-	TRBV3-1	TRBJ2-7	CASSQEGGGARSGEQYF
TRBD1	TRBV3-1	TRBJ2-5	CASSRDRGRETQYF
-	TRBV7-9	TRBJ1-1	CASAGNTEAFF
TRBD1	TRBV12-3/TRBV12-4	TRBJ2-5	CASSLRPGGETQYF
-	TRBV7-2	TRBJ1-1	CASSLKGLTEAFF
TRBD2	TRBV6-1	TRBJ2-7	CASITTSGSYEQYF
TRBD2	TRBV6-2/TRBV6-3	TRBJ2-7	CASSYRGGGYEQYF
TRBD2	TRBV28	TRBJ2-1	CASSLKGGTRHFF
TRBD1	TRBV6-5	TRBJ1-2	CASSYRTGLFHGYTF
TRBD1	TRBV27	TRBJ1-6	CASRPGQNYNSPLHF
-	TRBV6-1	TRBJ1-1	CASSASLDTEAFF
TRBD1	TRBV19	TRBJ1-2	CASSHLQGADYGYTF
TRBD2	TRBV20-1	TRBJ2-7	CSARGSGGAFEQYF
-	TRBV13	TRBJ2-2	CASSLWGTTGELFF
TRBD2	TRBV11-2	TRBJ2-7	CASKIAGGSSYEQYF
-	TRBV6-6	TRBJ1-1	CASSGPGGRTEAFF
-	TRBV19	TRBJ1-1	CASSPRRANTEAFF
TRBD2	TRBV24-1	TRBJ2-7	CATSPSGTYEQYF
TRBD1	TRBV7-9	TRBJ2-2	CASSWRQGSTGELFF
-	TRBV20-1	TRBJ2-7	CSASGLYYEQYF
-	TRBV6-1	TRBJ2-3	CASSERGGWAADTQYF
TRBD1	TRBV18	TRBJ2-1	CASSAGQGASDEQFF
TRBD2	TRBV6-2/TRBV6-3	TRBJ2-5	CASSRTSGGFQETQYF
-	TRBV5-6	TRBJ2-7	CASSPPLFDTSYEQYF
TRBD1	TRBV7-2	TRBJ2-7	CASSLAPGQTYEQYF
-	TRBV18	TRBJ2-3	CASSPLRDPDTQYF
-	TRBV5-1	TRBJ1-4	CASSFFDNEKLFF
TRBD2	TRBV14	TRBJ2-7	CASSLMGLGPFSYEQYF
-	TRBV4-1	TRBJ1-5	CASSQEAGHSNQPQHF
-	TRBV20-1	TRBJ2-1	CSTSRLPRTNNEQFF
-	TRBV5-1	TRBJ2-3	CASSLLQPNTDTQYF
TRBD1	TRBV28	TRBJ1-4	CASSLGGGPVVLVKLFF
TRBD2	TRBV10-2	TRBJ2-5	CASRGLAGSLQETQYF
-	TRBV6-1	TRBJ1-5	CASRVLDSNQPQHF
TRBD1	TRBV6-2/TRBV6-3	TRBJ1-1	CASSRTGPNTEAFF